This T cell receptor beta chain emerged from a study of cytomegalovirus exposure and HLA in healthy donors. General study findings and limits: There were some public TCRs occurring in many donors, but most TCR sequences were rare.

V was clipped by 0 bases and J by 3 bases, with 15 bases between them. Germline CDR1 reads SGHDT; CDR2 reads YYEEEE. The CDR3 contains 16 residues. This PCR relied on a set of 60 Vbeta primers and 13 Jbeta primers. Original data processing: About 9.9 million of the approximately 80 million unique TCR beta chains counted in a later analysis were shared. The method was immunoSEQ multiplex PCR; TCRdb's version includes in-frame clones alone and lacks a portion of them. That table supplies the V and J calls and clone size; D and trimming were determined from the DNA. The data contain fewer than 250,000 clones, 60% to 85% of them singletons. As for the donors, each was a healthy bone marrow donor. In the case of this clone: Antigen: not known.

The chain couples TRBV5-6 to TRBJ1-2, with a weak D call TRBD1 (5 bases). This clonotype was obtained from a woman under 30 in good health and CMV-seronegative. Material for sequencing was PBMCs. The CDR3 loop reads CASSLDARVGDYGYTF. The CDR3, as DNA: TGTGCCAGCAGCTTGGATGCCAGGGTCGGCGACTATGGCTACACCTTC.